The present T cell receptor beta chain was sequenced within a study of CD8 T cells in ankylosing spondylitis. Each TCR beta library was made by quantitative 5'-RACE that incorporated molecular barcodes. MiXCR, applied by TCRdb to the 5' RACE reads, yields one record per CDR3 protein. The sample consists of more than 650,000 distinct CDR3 sequences, 10% to 15% of them appearing once. The CDR3 contains 14 residues. Trimming took off 6 bases at V and 1 base at J, with 9 bases between the two ends. Germline lookup yields CDR1 LNHNV and CDR2 YYDKDF (reference sequence). Study-level findings and limits: Seemingly characteristic of ankylosing spondylitis blood was a TCR beta motif consisting of under 10 highly homologous variants. Reportedly, matched ankylosing spondylitis synovial fluid was significantly enriched for disease-linked clones.

As regards this clonotype: Its antigen remains unknown.

Sequencing was carried out using blood, either unsorted or a sorted T cell fraction (not recorded which). The V call is TRBV15, the J call TRBJ2-2; weak D call: TRBD1 (5 bases). The TCR comes from a male donor with ankylosing spondylitis. CDR3 residues: CATSRRVNTGELFF. The CDR3 nucleotides are TGTGCCACCAGTCGCAGGGTGAACACCGGGGAGCTGTTTTTT.